Sequencing of this T cell receptor beta chain was carried out in a study of cytomegalovirus exposure and HLA in healthy donors. Study in general: There were 65 million to 85 million unique TCRs (from HLA-typed donors) in an early data release.

Vbeta (60) and Jbeta (13) primers were used in the PCR. This table comes from immunoSEQ multiplex PCR, and its TCRdb copy is limited to in-frame clones, with some not included. The sample contains 100,000 to 150,000 clones, around 83% of which appear only once. Note on this clone: Antigen specificity is unknown.

General study points: Association of roughly 18,000 TCR beta sequences with HLA alleles was found at 0.05 false discovery rate in a later analysis. V- and J-gene trimming of TCR beta was linked (in a later analysis) to a missense DCLRE1C variant. An observed cluster of highly shared sequence variants was recorded as a likely sequencing artifact.

The CDR3 contains 14 residues. Germline CDR1 and CDR2: SGHTA and FQGNSA. V was trimmed by 1 base and J by 4 bases, leaving 10 bases between them. The rearrangement links TRBV7-2 to TRBJ1-1; possibly TRBD1 for D (5 bases). The sequence derives from a young woman in good health and CMV-seropositive. The specimen sequenced was PBMCs. The DNA for the CDR3 is TGTGCCAGCAGCTTAGGTCAGGGTAGCACTGAAGCTTTCTTT. Encoded protein: CASSLGQGSTEAFF.